The 18 T cell receptor beta chains below were found in one sample sequenced in a study of control samples from healthy donors and cancer patients (dated by TCRdb to 2018 to 2020). Receptor amplification or capture employed the immunoSEQ multiplex PCR assay. In its TCRdb copy, this immuneACCESS table keeps in-frame sequences only and misses some clones. Where compared with another copy, unresolved V genes explain less than half of these, and the others have no known cause. Recorded for this sample are some 130,000 clones; roughly 90% of them occurred a single time. The ten largest clones add up to around 5.8% of the sample. The sequencing sample was made of blood. The receptors were sampled from a man aged 18 to 29 in good health.

The DNA of the CDR3 is TGTGCCAGCAGGCGGGACGGCTTTTACGAGCAGTACTTC. It encodes CASRRDGFYEQYF. The V gene is TRBV6-5, the J gene TRBJ2-7; D is possibly TRBD2 (6 bases). From germline, CDR1 is MNHEY and CDR2 SVGAGI. V lost 6 bases and J lost 4, with 13 bases in between. CDR3 length: 13 amino acids.

V and J are TRBV28 and TRBJ1-1; maybe TRBD1 (6 bases). The germline V gene encodes CDR1 MDHEN and CDR2 SYDVKM. Trimming left V 6 bases short and J 5 bases short, with 16 bases between. This CDR3 has 14 residues. CDR3 loop: CASSWGARSTEAFF. CDR3 coding DNA: TGTGCCAGCAGCTGGGGGGCGCGGAGTACTGAAGCTTTCTTT. The full variable domain, in which reference TRBV28 and TRBJ1-1 provide the parts outside the CDR3, is DVKVTQSSRYLVKRTGEKVFLECVQDMDHENMFWYRQDPGLGLRLIYFSYDVKMKEKGDIPEGYSVSREKKERFSLILESASTNQTSMYLCASSWGARSTEAFFGQGTRLTVV.

The chain links TRBV5-1 to TRBJ2-7, with D maybe TRBD1 (5 bases). Per the germline V gene, CDR1 is SGHRS and CDR2 is YFSETQ. V was pared by 0 bases and J by 0 bases, with 7 bases between. The CDR3 loop spans 14 amino acids. Here the CDR3 DNA reads TGCGCCAGCAGCTTGGCAGGGTCCTCCTACGAGCAGTACTTC. It specifies CASSLAGSSYEQYF.

This chain links TRBV21-1 with TRBJ2-4; the table's D call of TRBD1 was not tested on the DNA. TRBV21-1 is a documented pseudogene. The CDR3 is 16 residues long. CDR3 DNA sequence: TGTGCCAGCAGCTCAGACAGGGGATGGGTCAAAAACATTCAGTACTTC. Its protein is CASSSDRGWVKNIQYF.

This chain links TRBV7-2 with TRBJ2-1; D is unresolved. The CDR3 covers 15 residues. Germline CDR1 and CDR2: SGHTA and FQGNSA. Trimming cost V 3 bases and J 5 bases, with 14 bases left between them. The CDR3 loop is CASSFRVAHDNEQFF. In nucleotides, the CDR3 is TGTGCCAGCAGCTTTCGAGTAGCCCACGACAATGAGCAGTTCTTC.

This chain connects TRBV6-5 to TRBJ2-6, with D hard to call. The CDR3 consists of 14 residues. The germline V gene has CDR1 MNHEY and CDR2 SVGAGI. V shed 7 bases and J shed 2 bases, with 9 bases lying between them. The CDR3 region is CASTVSPGANVLTF. CDR3 DNA: TGTGCCAGCACAGTCTCCCCTGGGGCCAACGTCCTGACTTTC.

The genes are TRBV19 and TRBJ2-5, with TRBD2 identical over 11 bases. J was trimmed by 4 bases and V by 3 bases; bases with no gene match: 7. CDR1 and CDR2 from the germline V gene are LNHDA and SQIVND (reference sequence). The CDR3 loop spans 16 amino acids. The CDR3 DNA is TGTGCCAGTAGTATGAGGTTTAGCGGGGGGGCAGAGACCCAGTACTTC. It encodes CASSMRFSGGAETQYF. Filled out from reference TRBV19 and TRBJ2-5, the complete variable domain reads DGGITQSPKYLFRKEGQNVTLSCEQNLNHDAMYWYRQDPGQGLRLIYYSQIVNDFQKGDIAEGYSVSREKKESFPLTVTSAQKNPTAFYLCASSMRFSGGAETQYFGPGTRLLVL.

This sequence joins TRBV6-5 and TRBJ1-2; no definite D call. Trimming shortened V by 2 bases and J by 5 bases, and 9 bases separated the two germline ends. Germline values: CDR1 MNHEY, CDR2 SVGAGI. This CDR3 has 13 amino acids. For the CDR3, the DNA is TGTGCCAGCAGTTACGATGTCGGGTATGGCTACACCTTC. Its translation: CASSYDVGYGYTF.

The V and J genes are TRBV5-1 and TRBJ1-1, with 7 nucleotides matching TRBD1. Germline V gene sequence: CDR1 SGHRS, CDR2 YFSETQ. This CDR3 has 14 residues. V lost 3 bases to trimming and J lost 4 bases; unmatched junction nucleotides: 6. The CDR3 nucleotides are TGCGCCAGCAGCTGGCAGGGGGGTGGCACTGAAGCTTTCTTT. Its translation: CASSWQGGGTEAFF.

J is TRBJ2-7 and V is TRBV20-1; tentatively, D is TRBD2 (5 bases). This CDR3 has 13 amino acids. Germline CDR1 DFQATT, CDR2 SNEGSKA (reference sequence). V gave up 3 bases and J gave up 4 bases, with 13 bases separating them. The CDR3 protein is CSASVGPGYEQYF. For the CDR3, the DNA is TGCAGTGCTAGTGTGGGCCCGGGGTACGAGCAGTACTTC.

J is TRBJ1-4 and V is TRBV29-1; 7 bases align to TRBD1. The CDR3 has 14 amino acids. The V gene end was trimmed by 4 bases and the J gene end by 4 bases; junction bases not matched to a gene: 6. The V gene's germline CDR1 is SQVTM and CDR2 ANQGSEA. CDR3 bases: TGCAGCGTTGCACAGGGGTTGCGTAATGAAAAACTGTTTTTT. This gives the protein CSVAQGLRNEKLFF.

The rearrangement uses TRBV14 and TRBJ2-1; D might be TRBD2 (6 bases). The germline CDR1 and CDR2 sequences are SGHDN and FVKESK. This CDR3 contains 14 residues. V gave up 1 base and J gave up 2 bases, with 6 bases separating them. The CDR3 DNA reads TGTGCCAGCAGCCAAGTAGCGGCCTACAATGAGCAGTTCTTC. Translated: CASSQVAAYNEQFF.

This chain links TRBV14 with TRBJ2-2; D is possibly TRBD1 (6 bases). With 5 bases removed from V and 5 bases from J, the gap between germline ends came to 21 bases. This CDR3 contains 17 residues. CDR1 and CDR2 (germline): SGHDN, FVKESK. For the CDR3, the DNA is TGTGCCAGCAGCGAAGTAGGAGACAGGTTCAATACCGGGGAGCTGTTTTTT. It specifies CASSEVGDRFNTGELFF.

V and J are TRBV18 and TRBJ2-3, with D hard to call. The CDR3 is 11 residues long. The ends were cut back, 5 bases at V and 4 bases at J, with 4 bases in the middle. Germline V gene lookup returns CDR1 KGHSH and CDR2 LQKENI. CDR3 loop: CASSSADTQYF. The CDR3, as DNA: TGTGCCAGCTCATCAGCAGATACGCAGTATTTT.

This clone was seen once. V and J are TRBV11-2 and TRBJ1-3; no clear D gene. Trimming left V 1 base short and J 0 bases short, with 1 base between. The germline V gene encodes CDR1 SGHAT and CDR2 FQNNGV. The CDR3 length is 13 residues. In DNA, the CDR3 is TGTGCCAGCAGCTTAGCCTCTGGAAACACCATATATTTT. Residues: CASSLASGNTIYF.

The V call is TRBV18, the J call TRBJ1-4; 7 bases match TRBD1. With V trimmed by 4 bases and J by 0 bases, 2 bases remained unmatched. The CDR3 totals 15 residues. Looked up from germline, CDR1 is KGHSH and CDR2 is LQKENI. CDR3 amino acids: CASSLGQATNEKLFF. CDR3 in DNA: TGTGCCAGCTCACTAGGACAGGCAACTAATGAAAAACTGTTTTTT.

CDR3 nucleotides: TGTGCCAGCAGCTTAGGGACATGGACAAGCAATCAGCCCCAGCATTTT. It yields the protein CASSLGTWTSNQPQHF. V usage is TRBV7-9 and J usage is TRBJ1-5; maybe TRBD1 (5 bases). This CDR3 has 16 residues. The germline V and J ends were trimmed by 1 base and 1 base, with 11 bases remaining between them. CDR1 is SEHNR, CDR2 FQNEAQ, per germline (reference sequence).

The V and J genes are TRBV3-1 (or the pseudogene TRBV3-2) and TRBJ1-6, with unresolved D. Germline values: CDR1 LGHDT, CDR2 YNNKEL (reference sequence). CDR3 length: 14 residues. Trimming cost V 5 bases and J 0 bases, with 5 bases left between them. CDR3 amino acids: CASSLSSYNSPLHF. CDR3 DNA: TGTGCCAGCAGCTTAAGCTCCTATAATTCACCCCTCCACTTT.